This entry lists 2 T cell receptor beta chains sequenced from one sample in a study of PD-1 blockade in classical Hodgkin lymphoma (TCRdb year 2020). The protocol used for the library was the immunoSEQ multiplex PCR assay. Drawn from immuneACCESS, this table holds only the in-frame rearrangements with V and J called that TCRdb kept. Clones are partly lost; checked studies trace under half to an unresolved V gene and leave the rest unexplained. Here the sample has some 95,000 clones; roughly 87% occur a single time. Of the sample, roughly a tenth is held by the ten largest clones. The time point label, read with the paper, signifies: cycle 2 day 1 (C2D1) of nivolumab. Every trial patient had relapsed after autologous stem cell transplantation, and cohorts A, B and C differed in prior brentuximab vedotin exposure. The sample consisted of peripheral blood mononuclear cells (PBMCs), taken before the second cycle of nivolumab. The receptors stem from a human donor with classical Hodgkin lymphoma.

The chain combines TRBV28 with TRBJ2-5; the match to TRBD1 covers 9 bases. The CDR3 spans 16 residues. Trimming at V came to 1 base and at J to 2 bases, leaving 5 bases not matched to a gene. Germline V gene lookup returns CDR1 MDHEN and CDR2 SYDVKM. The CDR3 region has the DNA TGTGCCAGCAGTTTATTGGGGACAGGGTATCAAGAGACCCAGTACTTC. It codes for CASSLLGTGYQETQYF.

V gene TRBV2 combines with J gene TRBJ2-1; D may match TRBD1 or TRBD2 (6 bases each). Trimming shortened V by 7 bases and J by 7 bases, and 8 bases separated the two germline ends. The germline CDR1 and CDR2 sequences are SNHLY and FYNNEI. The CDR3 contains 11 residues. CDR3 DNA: TGTGCCAGCATAGGGGGGAATGAGCAGTTCTTC. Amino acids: CASIGGNEQFF.